A single T cell receptor (beta chain) is shown here with its context. The data were obtained in a study of blood T cell repertoires in COVID-19. Study at large: Researchers got acute and convalescent COVID-19 samples from the United States, Italy and Spain.

Between the trimmed V and J ends, which lost 1 base and 5 bases, there was a span of 25 bases. This CDR3 spans 19 amino acids. Germline CDR1 reads SGHAT; CDR2 reads FQNNGV. Assay used: immunoSEQ multiplex PCR; TCRdb lists only in-frame clones, some missing. Found here are tens of thousands of clones, just over 90% of them singletons; the top ten hold around 3.9%. This receptor was taken from a woman between 45 and 60 years old in a cohort sampled during active COVID-19. Material for sequencing was peripheral blood. This chain links TRBV11-2 with TRBJ2-3; TRBD1 might be the D (5 bases). CDR3 DNA sequence: TGTGCCAGCAGCTTAGTAGGATCCACAGGAGCCCGGATACGAGATACGCAGTATTTT. It specifies CASSLVGSTGARIRDTQYF.